Below are 18 T cell receptor beta chains sequenced from a single sample in a study of spatial heterogeneity in lung cancer (dated by TCRdb to the late 2010s). Library preparation used 5' RACE. The sequencing machine was a NextSeq 500. Using fastp at Q25 and MiXCR, TCRdb reprocessed the public reads and kept productive beta chains. Rows are combined by CDR3 protein, so each entry shows the most common genes and DNA. Across this sample there are about 23,000 distinct CDR3 sequences, with approximately 5% seen only once. More than 4.5% of the sample comes from the top ten. Explained via the paper, the time point label denotes: sample taken at primary tumor resection. For TCR sequencing, whole RNA was extracted from tumor and nontumor lung tissue, or from cryopreserved PBMC samples, and no cell sorting was done. Sequenced here: PBMCs, sampled at surgery. These receptors originate from a male donor with early-stage non-small cell lung cancer.

The chain is built from TRBV19 and TRBJ2-3, with TRBD1 matching 8 bases. Germline-derived CDR1 and CDR2 are LNHDA and SQIVND (reference sequence). V lost 3 bases, J lost 5 bases, and 7 bases stayed unmatched. The CDR3 runs to 15 residues. CDR3 sequence (DNA): TGTGCCAGTAGTATGATGGGACAGGACGGAGATACGCAGTATTTT. As protein: CASSMMGQDGDTQYF.

This clonotype was picked up many times. The V call is TRBV27, the J call TRBJ2-5; TRBD1 matches at 9 bases. V trimming: 5 bases; J trimming: 5 bases; junction bases outside the gene matches: 9. CDR1 MNHEY and CDR2 SMNVEV come from the germline V gene (reference sequence). The CDR3 totals 15 residues. The DNA of the CDR3 is TGTGCCAGCAGTCCATCACAGGGGGCAGGCGAGACCCAGTACTTC. Its protein is CASSPSQGAGETQYF.

This clonotype showed up many times. The rearrangement joins TRBV6-1 to TRBJ2-3, with TRBD1 matching 7 bases. Trimming removed 5 bases from V and 4 bases from J; junction bases left unmatched: 9. This CDR3 contains 15 residues. Per the germline V gene, CDR1 is MNHNS and CDR2 is SASEGT. The CDR3 DNA reads TGTGCCAGCAGTCTCCAGGGGGATCTATCAGATACGCAGTATTTT. Its translation: CASSLQGDLSDTQYF.

This clonotype came up many times. This sequence joins TRBV6-6 and TRBJ1-1; weak D call: TRBD1 (5 bases). There are 14 residues in the CDR3. Germline V CDR1 and CDR2: MNHNY, SVGAGI (reference sequence). Trimming took off 5 bases at V and 6 bases at J, with 16 bases between the two ends. This chain's CDR3 is CASSHGTSASEAFF. The CDR3 DNA reads as TGTGCCAGCAGTCACGGGACGTCGGCGTCTGAAGCTTTCTTT.

This clonotype is deemed medium-sized. The chain links TRBV7-9 to TRBJ2-5, with 9 bases matching TRBD1. Trimming at V came to 1 base and at J to 5 bases, leaving 5 bases not matched to a gene. Germline values: CDR1 SEHNR, CDR2 FQNEAQ (reference sequence). The length of the CDR3 is 15 residues. The CDR3 nucleotides read TGTGCCAGCAGCTTAGTAGGACAGGGGTCGGAGACCCAGTACTTC. As protein: CASSLVGQGSETQYF.

There are many counts of this clonotype. V usage is TRBV9 and J usage is TRBJ2-2, with TRBD1 as a possible D gene (5 bases). The CDR3 is 16 residues long. Germline assignment: CDR1 SGDLS and CDR2 YYNGEE. With 0 bases removed from V and 7 bases from J, the gap between germline ends came to 16 bases. Here the CDR3 reads CASSVEGWSSIGELFF. CDR3 nucleotides: TGTGCCAGCAGCGTAGAGGGGTGGAGTAGTATCGGGGAGCTGTTTTTT.

The V and J genes are TRBV7-8 and TRBJ2-5; 8 nucleotides match TRBD2. The ends lost 3 bases at V and 0 bases at J; junction bases unmatched: 3. Germline V gene sequence: CDR1 SGHVS, CDR2 FQNEAQ. This CDR3 has 15 amino acids. The CDR3 region has the DNA TGTGCCAGCAGCTTGACGGGACTAGACCAAGAGACCCAGTACTTC. Its protein is CASSLTGLDQETQYF.

This clonotype was observed many times. The J gene is TRBJ1-2, the V gene TRBV20-1, with TRBD1 matching 12 bases. V was clipped by 0 bases and J by 3 bases; unmatched bases: 8. Germline lookup yields CDR1 DFQATT and CDR2 SNEGSKA (reference sequence). The CDR3 contains 17 residues. The CDR3: CSARDWGTGGPDYGYTF. Written as DNA, the CDR3 is TGCAGTGCTAGAGATTGGGGGACAGGGGGCCCGGACTATGGCTACACCTTC.

The table lists this clonotype with a few counts. This chain links TRBV11-2 with TRBJ2-6; D unresolved. Germline V gene lookup returns CDR1 SGHAT and CDR2 FQNNGV. This CDR3 contains 16 residues. V lost 0 bases, J lost 0 bases, and 6 bases lay in between. The CDR3 nucleotides are TGTGCCAGCAGCTTAGACGACCTCTCTGGGGCCAACGTCCTGACTTTC. Translated, it gives CASSLDDLSGANVLTF.

This clonotype was counted at least ten times. The gene calls are TRBV4-1 and TRBJ1-2; maybe TRBD1 (6 bases). Germline V lookup: CDR1 MGHRA, CDR2 YSYEKL. The CDR3 has 16 amino acids. V lost 3 bases to trimming and J lost 7 bases, with 21 bases between them. Here the CDR3 reads CASSQVTGSRAIGYTF. The CDR3 DNA reads as TGCGCCAGCAGCCAGGTCACAGGGTCCAGGGCTATTGGCTACACCTTC.

This clonotype qualifies as medium-sized. The chain links TRBV18 to TRBJ1-5, with D tentatively TRBD1 (5 bases). The CDR3 runs 14 residues. Deletions cut 3 bases from V and 2 bases from J, with 8 bases between. The germline V gene has CDR1 KGHSH and CDR2 LQKENI. CDR3 in amino acids: CASSPDSGNQPQHF. CDR3 nucleotide sequence: TGTGCCAGCTCACCCGACAGTGGCAATCAGCCCCAGCATTTT.

This clonotype occurred many times. The chain carries TRBV19 and TRBJ2-7; D not resolved. V lost 9 bases and J 2 bases, leaving 14 bases between the germline ends. From germline, CDR1 is LNHDA and CDR2 SQIVND (reference sequence). The CDR3 contains 13 residues. Here the CDR3 reads CASAEGGTYEQYF. DNA for the CDR3: TGTGCCAGCGCCGAAGGCGGAACCTACGAGCAGTACTTC.

The table lists this clonotype with many counts. This rearrangement joins TRBV10-1 to TRBJ2-2; no clear D. This CDR3 is 12 amino acids long. The germline gives CDR1 WNHNN, CDR2 SYGVQD (reference sequence). Trimming shortened V by 3 bases and J by 7 bases, and 6 bases separated the two germline ends. CDR3 DNA sequence: TGCGCCAGCAGTGAAAGCTACGGGGAGCTGTTTTTT. This sequence encodes CASSESYGELFF.

This clonotype was detected many times. The chain recombines TRBV27 with TRBJ2-4, with 7 bases matching TRBD2. In germline, CDR1 is MNHEY, CDR2 SMNVEV (reference sequence). This CDR3 has 17 amino acids. V shed 3 bases, J shed 1 base, and the junction held 9 bases outside the gene matches. As DNA, the CDR3 is TGTGCCAGCAGTTTGCGTCCGGGGAGGGCCGCCAAAAACATTCAGTACTTC. It yields the protein CASSLRPGRAAKNIQYF.

By share of the sample, this clonotype is medium-sized. The chain recombines TRBV28 with TRBJ2-4; maybe TRBD1 (6 bases). CDR1 and CDR2 from the germline V gene are MDHEN and SYDVKM. This CDR3 has 12 amino acids. The V end was cut by 4 bases, the J end by 7 bases, with 8 bases between. CDR3 nucleotide sequence: TGTGCCAGCAGTTGGACAGAGAACATTCAGTACTTC. Translating gives CASSWTENIQYF.

There are many counts of this clonotype. The CDR3 coding sequence is TGTGCCAGCAGTTACCCCCGGACAGGGGCCCCAAACTATGGCTACACCTTC. This sequence encodes CASSYPRTGAPNYGYTF. The chain is built from TRBV6-6 and TRBJ1-2; 9 nucleotides line up with TRBD1. Germline V gives CDR1 MNHNY, CDR2 SVGAGI (reference sequence). This CDR3 comprises 17 residues. The J segment lost 2 bases and the V segment lost 2 bases, leaving 9 bases of the junction unmatched.

Ten or more counts support this clonotype. The chain couples TRBV6-5 to TRBJ1-2; D is undetermined. In germline, CDR1 is MNHEY, CDR2 SVGAGI. This CDR3 comprises 13 residues. The V end lost 0 bases, the J end lost 8 bases, and 10 bases lay between the germline ends. The CDR3 DNA reads as TGTGCCAGCAGTTACTCGATGTGGAGCGGCTACACCTTC. Amino acid sequence: CASSYSMWSGYTF.

There are many counts of this clonotype. The chain employs TRBV7-2 and TRBJ1-5; D perhaps matches TRBD1 (5 bases). This CDR3 contains 15 residues. The germline V gene has CDR1 SGHTA and CDR2 FQGNSA. V was pared by 0 bases and J by 6 bases, with 12 bases between. In nucleotides, the CDR3 is TGTGCCAGCAGCTTAGCGGGACGGGCCGGTCAGCCCCAGCATTTT. This encodes CASSLAGRAGQPQHF.